This TCR beta chain was found in a study of blood T cell repertoires in COVID-19. V was trimmed by 4 bases and J by 7 bases, leaving 14 bases between them. This CDR3 contains 14 residues. From germline, CDR1 is LGHNT and CDR2 FRNRAP. Per the original methods: By means of reference gene primer amplification, nucleated cell counts were estimated. The repertoire was sequenced with immunoSEQ multiplex PCR; TCRdb's copy has only in-frame clones and lacks some. V and J calls and clone size are as listed in that table; D and trimming were resolved from the DNA. There are 150,000 or so clones in the sample; 83% occur only once, and 9% to 14% lies in the top ten.

Sequencing was carried out using peripheral blood. This sequence joins TRBV12-5 and TRBJ2-1, with unresolved D. The receptor was isolated from a woman aged 55-69 years with COVID-19, enrolled during active disease. CDR3 sequence: CASGYLTTRNEQFF. The CDR3 DNA is TGTGCTAGTGGTTACCTAACGACTCGTAATGAGCAGTTCTTC. The entire variable domain, with the rest obtained from reference TRBV12-5 and TRBJ2-1, is as follows: DARVTQTPRHKVTEMGQEVTMRCQPILGHNTVFWYRQTMMQGLELLAYFRNRAPLDDSGMPKDRFSAEMPDATLATLKIQPSEPRDSAVYFCASGYLTTRNEQFFGPGTRLTVL.